The subject of this entry is one TCR beta chain. This sample stems from a study of blood T cell repertoires in COVID-19. As handled by the study authors: Amplification with reference gene primers provided the estimates of nucleated cell counts. Some clones are missing from TCRdb's copy, which holds only in-frame ones; the method was immunoSEQ multiplex PCR. The V and J calls and clone size come from that table; D and trimming were worked out from the DNA. The data contain 85,000 or so clones, around 81% of them singletons. Germline assignment: CDR1 LNHDA and CDR2 SQIVND (reference sequence). V trimming: 1 base; J trimming: 4 bases; junction bases outside the gene matches: 9. The CDR3 has 19 amino acids.

The sample taken for sequencing was peripheral blood. The origin of this receptor is an elderly man with acute or convalescent COVID-19. The chain carries TRBV19 and TRBJ2-1; TRBD2 agrees at 14 bases. CDR3 loop: CASSIVGTSGSGLYNEQFF. For the CDR3, the DNA is TGTGCCAGTAGTATAGTGGGGACTAGCGGGAGTGGGCTGTACAATGAGCAGTTCTTC. Supplemented by reference TRBV19 and TRBJ2-1, the full variable domain reads DGGITQSPKYLFRKEGQNVTLSCEQNLNHDAMYWYRQDPGQGLRLIYYSQIVNDFQKGDIAEGYSVSREKKESFPLTVTSAQKNPTAFYLCASSIVGTSGSGLYNEQFFGPGTRLTVL.